This T cell receptor (beta chain) was identified in a study of T-cell memory formation after mild COVID-19. The wider study: The two donors had largely donor-specific TCR clusters. Whole-study results and caveats: Cross-reactive memory seemingly joined, as some responding clones were found in pre-infection memory. Clones shrinking between day 15 and 85 showed a balanced CD4/CD8 split, and those that grew later tilted toward CD4+. Most CD4+ clones that shrank were in CM and EM, while CD8+ ones turned up in EMRA.

TCRdb itself ran the 5' RACE reads through MiXCR, one entry per CDR3 protein. Altogether about 300,000 distinct CDR3 sequences are present, roughly a fifth being singletons, with the ten largest covering around 21%. The CDR3 length is 16 residues. Trimming stripped 3 bases from V and 0 bases from J, with 10 bases between. CDR1 is SGHRS, CDR2 YFSETQ, per germline. This clonotype appeared many times. The antigen remains undetermined. The V call is TRBV5-1, the J call TRBJ2-6, with unresolved D. This receptor was taken from a young man who had mild COVID-19 (a few samples of this study predate the infection). Cell type and time point are not known. Sequenced sample: PBMCs or a T cell subset sorted from them (not recorded which). Here the CDR3 reads CASSSDWGSGANVLTF. The CDR3 DNA follows: TGCGCCAGCAGCTCCGATTGGGGCTCTGGGGCCAACGTCCTGACTTTC.